The 28 T cell receptor beta chains in this list originate from one sample, sequenced in a study of blood T cell repertoires in COVID-19 (dated by TCRdb to 2020 to 2021). Library preparation employed the immunoSEQ multiplex PCR assay. What TCRdb holds here is the immuneACCESS table cut down to in-frame rearrangements. Part of the clones is not present; checked against another copy, under half of the missing clones reflect an unresolved V gene, and the others are unexplained. Across this sample there are 200,000 or so clones, with about 88% seen only once. Around 1.9% of the sample goes to the ten largest clones. The sequenced material came from peripheral blood. The receptor set was obtained from a man aged 65 to 79 with active or convalescent COVID-19.

J is TRBJ2-1 and V is TRBV7-9; 8 bases agree with TRBD1. Per germline, CDR1 SEHNR and CDR2 FQNEAQ (reference sequence). J lost 7 bases, V lost 4 bases, and 9 bases had no gene match. This CDR3 spans 15 amino acids. The CDR3 spells CASSYYRGSENEQFF. CDR3 in DNA: TGTGCCAGCAGCTATTACAGGGGGTCCGAGAATGAGCAGTTCTTC.

The chain joins TRBV5-1 to TRBJ2-1; 8 bases fit TRBD1. This CDR3 contains 16 residues. Trimming removed 4 bases from V and 0 bases from J; junction bases left unmatched: 6. Germline lookup yields CDR1 SGHRS and CDR2 YFSETQ. This CDR3 is CASSQFTGGSYNEQFF. The DNA for the CDR3 is TGCGCCAGCAGCCAATTTACAGGGGGCTCCTACAATGAGCAGTTCTTC.

The gene calls are TRBV27 and TRBJ2-7; TRBD2 agrees at 11 bases. Trimming cost V 0 bases and J 2 bases; bases outside gene matches: 9. This CDR3 is built from 18 residues. Looked up from germline, CDR1 is MNHEY and CDR2 is SMNVEV (reference sequence). CDR3 sequence reads: CASSLSPSGRYLTYEQYF. The CDR3 bases are TGTGCCAGCAGTTTATCCCCTAGCGGGAGGTATCTCACCTACGAGCAGTACTTC.

The CDR3 here is CASSLVTTGRLAGYTF. DNA for the CDR3: TGTGCCAGCAGCTTAGTTACGACAGGGAGGTTGGCTGGCTACACCTTC. This chain joins TRBV7-2 and TRBJ1-2; TRBD1 matches 7 bases. The CDR3 contains 16 residues. V was clipped by 1 base and J by 7 bases; unmatched bases: 12. Germline CDR1 reads SGHTA; CDR2 reads FQGNSA.

This rearrangement joins TRBV28 to TRBJ1-3; D is undetermined. Trimming stripped 6 bases from V and 0 bases from J, with 9 bases between. The CDR3 runs to 14 residues. Germline CDR1 reads MDHEN; CDR2 reads SYDVKM. In DNA form, the CDR3 reads TGTGCCAGCAGAACAGAGAGCTCTGGAAACACCATATATTTT. As protein: CASRTESSGNTIYF.

The rearrangement links TRBV4-1 to TRBJ2-6; weak D call: TRBD1 (5 bases). Germline CDR1 and CDR2: MGHRA and YSYEKL. The V gene lost 7 bases and the J gene lost 0 bases, with 19 bases spanning the gap. CDR3 size: 18 residues. The CDR3 sequence: CASIQRQKIRSGANVLTF. In nucleotides, the CDR3 is TGCGCCAGCATTCAGAGACAGAAGATTCGCTCTGGGGCCAACGTCCTGACTTTC.

The genes are TRBV19 and TRBJ2-5; D gene ambiguous. CDR3 length equals 13 residues. Germline lookup yields CDR1 LNHDA and CDR2 SQIVND (reference sequence). Trimming stripped 3 bases from V and 2 bases from J, with 7 bases between. The DNA of the CDR3 is TGTGCCAGTAGTATTGACACACAAGAGACCCAGTACTTC. Translated: CASSIDTQETQYF.

The chain uses TRBV30 and TRBJ1-6; D unclear. Germline-derived CDR1 and CDR2 are GTSNPN and SVGIG (reference sequence). Deletions cut 5 bases from V and 6 bases from J, with 11 bases between. The CDR3 extends over 13 amino acids. CDR3 bases: TGTGCCTGGTCTGGGCCTCCTAATTCACCCCTCCACTTT. This translates into CAWSGPPNSPLHF.

V gene TRBV30 combines with J gene TRBJ1-6; a possible D gene is TRBD1 (5 bases). The ends were cut back, 3 bases at V and 5 bases at J, with 8 bases in the middle. The CDR3 spans 13 residues. Germline-derived CDR1 and CDR2 are GTSNPN and SVGIG (reference sequence). The chain's CDR3 is CAWRDRNNSPLHF. DNA of the CDR3: TGTGCCTGGAGAGACAGAAATAATTCACCCCTCCACTTT.

The chain is built from TRBV29-1 and TRBJ1-1; D gene unclear. The CDR3 totals 12 residues. V gave up 4 bases and J gave up 1 base, with 7 bases separating them. The germline V gene encodes CDR1 SQVTM and CDR2 ANQGSEA. The CDR3 reads CSVGIENTEAFF. The CDR3 coding sequence is TGCAGCGTTGGTATAGAGAACACTGAAGCTTTCTTT.

The rearrangement links TRBV4-1 to TRBJ2-3; 9 bases agree with TRBD2. The CDR3 is made up of 16 amino acids. V gave up 1 base and J gave up 2 bases; unmatched junction bases: 4. Looked up from germline, CDR1 is MGHRA and CDR2 is YSYEKL. Here the CDR3 reads CASSQGSGSNTDTQYF. For the CDR3, the DNA is TGCGCCAGCAGCCAAGGTAGCGGGAGTAACACAGATACGCAGTATTTT.

The chain uses TRBV21-1 and TRBJ1-6. TRBV21-1 is annotated as a pseudogene. CDR3 length equals 16 residues. In DNA form, the CDR3 reads TGTGCCAGCAGCCCTCGTGGCAGAGGGTCTCATTCACCCCTCCACTTT. Residues: CASSPRGRGSHSPLHF.

This clone came up once. V gene TRBV3-1 (or the pseudogene TRBV3-2) combines with J gene TRBJ2-3; D might be TRBD2 (5 bases). CDR1 LGHDT and CDR2 YNNKEL come from the germline V gene (reference sequence). The V end lost 4 bases, the J end lost 0 bases, and 14 bases lay between the germline ends. This CDR3 contains 16 residues. CDR3 sequence reads: CASSRRTDPSTDTQYF. The CDR3 DNA reads TGTGCCAGCAGCCGCAGGACTGATCCTAGCACAGATACGCAGTATTTT.

The chain has TRBV11-2 and TRBJ2-7; TRBD2 aligns across 8 bases. V shed 0 bases, J shed 0 bases, and the junction held 1 base outside the gene matches. The CDR3 has 15 amino acids. Germline loops: CDR1 SGHAT, CDR2 FQNNGV. For the CDR3, the DNA is TGTGCCAGCAGCTTAGAGCTAGCGGGCTCCTACGAGCAGTACTTC. Its protein is CASSLELAGSYEQYF.

The CDR3 sequence: CASSTSGREHGNEQFF. Written as DNA, the CDR3 is TGTGCCAGCAGCACTAGCGGGCGGGAGCATGGGAATGAGCAGTTCTTC. This chain links TRBV9 with TRBJ2-1, with 9 positions matching TRBD2. Germline V gene data show CDR1 as SGDLS and CDR2 as YYNGEE. Trimming took 4 bases from V and 7 from J; bases not matched to a gene: 12. The CDR3 sequence is 16 residues long.

The chain combines TRBV7-6 with TRBJ2-5; possibly TRBD2 for D (5 bases). This CDR3 contains 16 residues. Trimming removed 4 bases from V and 5 bases from J, with 20 bases in between. Germline assignment: CDR1 SGHVS and CDR2 FNYEAQ. CDR3 in amino acids: CASSSSGAAAGETQYF. CDR3 coding DNA: TGTGCCAGCAGCTCCAGCGGAGCCGCAGCCGGCGAGACCCAGTACTTC.

The gene calls are TRBV30 and TRBJ2-3, with 8 bases identical to TRBD2. This CDR3 is 20 amino acids long. CDR1 and CDR2 from the germline V gene are GTSNPN and SVGIG (reference sequence). Unmatched junction bases numbered 21, after V lost 1 base and J lost 3 bases. The CDR3 protein is CAWSAGRVAPRGGWTDTQYF. CDR3 nucleotides: TGTGCCTGGAGTGCAGGACGGGTAGCACCCCGGGGGGGCTGGACAGATACGCAGTATTTT.

The chain employs TRBV6-5 and TRBJ2-7; 14 positions agree with TRBD2. The CDR3 length is 15 residues. CDR1 is MNHEY, CDR2 SVGAGI, per germline. V was pared by 8 bases and J by 7 bases, with 10 bases of the junction left unmatched. The CDR3 DNA sequence: TGTGCCAGCTCGGACGGGACTAGCGGGGGAGTTGAGCAGTACTTC. Translated: CASSDGTSGGVEQYF.

The CDR3 nucleotides are TGTGCCAGCAGGGCTACAGGGGGTTCCTACGAGCAGTACTTC. Residues: CASRATGGSYEQYF. V gene TRBV11-2 combines with J gene TRBJ2-7; TRBD1 agrees at 8 bases. This CDR3 region has 14 residues. Germline values: CDR1 SGHAT, CDR2 FQNNGV. The V and J ends lost 6 bases and 1 base, in that order; junction bases with no gene match: 5.

The V call is TRBV24-1, the J call TRBJ2-2; D perhaps matches TRBD2 (6 bases). Trimming removed 0 bases from V and 7 bases from J, with 17 bases in between. The CDR3 totals 17 residues. Germline-derived CDR1 and CDR2 are KGHDR and SFDVKD. The CDR3 region is CATSDLSSSVSNGELFF. The CDR3 DNA is TGTGCCACCAGTGATTTGTCGTCTAGCGTGAGTAACGGGGAGCTGTTTTTT.

Comments on this clone: Other DNA sequences from this sample encode an identical CDR3 as well. This chain uses TRBV2 with TRBJ1-1; D is perhaps TRBD1 (5 bases). CDR1 and CDR2 (germline): SNHLY, FYNNEI. V was trimmed by 4 bases and J by 0 bases, leaving 9 bases between them. The CDR3 sequence is 14 residues long. Here the CDR3 reads CASSGAGLNTEAFF. The CDR3 bases are TGTGCCAGCAGTGGCGCAGGGCTGAACACTGAAGCTTTCTTT.

This clone appeared once. The chain links TRBV4-3 to TRBJ1-2; D might be TRBD1 (6 bases). V shed 1 base and J shed 3 bases, with 12 bases lying between them. The CDR3 consists of 15 residues. Germline V gene lookup returns CDR1 LGHNA and CDR2 YSLEER. CDR3 region: CASSQAAGEHYGYTF. The CDR3 DNA reads as TGCGCCAGCAGCCAAGCGGCAGGGGAGCACTATGGCTACACCTTC.

This chain links TRBV2 with TRBJ1-5; D remains ambiguous. V dropped 3 bases and J dropped 0 bases, with 6 bases sitting between them. CDR1 and CDR2 (germline): SNHLY, FYNNEI. CDR3 length: 14 residues. In nucleotides, the CDR3 is TGTGCCAGCAGTGATCTATATAGCAATCAGCCCCAGCATTTT. Residues: CASSDLYSNQPQHF.

The chain carries TRBV4-3 and TRBJ2-7; D possibly corresponds to TRBD1 (6 bases). The CDR3 is 13 residues long. Trimming left V 4 bases short and J 3 bases short, with 10 bases between. The germline gives CDR1 LGHNA, CDR2 YSLEER. CDR3 protein: CASSRGQLYEQYF. In nucleotides, the CDR3 is TGCGCCAGCAGCCGAGGACAGCTCTACGAGCAGTACTTC.

The rearrangement links TRBV30 to TRBJ2-1; no clear D gene. V lost 4 bases and J 3 bases, leaving 4 bases between the germline ends. Germline CDR1 is GTSNPN and CDR2 is SVGIG (reference sequence). This CDR3 spans 11 amino acids. CDR3 nucleotides: TGTGCCTGGAACGGCTACAATGAGCAGTTCTTC. Encoded protein: CAWNGYNEQFF.

The chain recombines TRBV5-1 with TRBJ1-2; D is possibly TRBD1 (5 bases). The CDR3 runs 13 residues. V was shortened by 1 base and J by 4 bases, with 8 bases between the two germline ends. Germline CDR1 and CDR2: SGHRS and YFSETQ. The CDR3, as DNA: TGCGCCAGCAGCTTGTCAAGGGGCTATGGCTACACCTTC. Translated: CASSLSRGYGYTF. Combining the CDR3 with reference TRBV5-1 and TRBJ1-2 gives the whole variable domain KAGVTQTPRYLIKTRGQQVTLSCSPISGHRSVSWYQQTPGQGLQFLFEYFSETQRNKGNFPGRFSGRQFSNSRSEMNVSTLELGDSALYLCASSLSRGYGYTFGSGTRLTVV.

This clone was seen once. This chain links TRBV5-1 with TRBJ2-5; TRBD1 might be the D (6 bases). V dropped 3 bases and J dropped 5 bases, with 17 bases sitting between them. There are 15 residues in the CDR3. Germline CDR1 and CDR2: SGHRS and YFSETQ. The CDR3 region is CASSWAGQSFETQYF. CDR3 DNA: TGCGCCAGCAGCTGGGCAGGACAGAGTTTCGAGACCCAGTACTTC.

This rearrangement joins TRBV3-1 (or the pseudogene TRBV3-2) to TRBJ2-7, with D possibly being TRBD2 (6 bases). The ends were cut back, 1 base at V and 0 bases at J, with 22 bases in the middle. Germline V gives CDR1 LGHDT, CDR2 YNNKEL (reference sequence). The CDR3 length is 19 residues. The CDR3 spells CASSQGSWRGPPSSYEQYF. In nucleotides, the CDR3 is TGTGCCAGCAGCCAAGGCTCTTGGAGGGGACCTCCAAGCTCCTACGAGCAGTACTTC.